The clone carrying this T cell receptor (beta chain) has just a few counts. The antigen is undetermined. The V gene end was trimmed by 5 bases and the J gene end by 5 bases; junction bases not matched to a gene: 9. CDR3 size: 15 residues. Germline values: CDR1 SGHAT, CDR2 FQNNGV. Using RNA template, CDR3s of TCR alpha and beta were amplified with iRepertoire arm-PCR. TCRdb recomputed calls from the multiplex PCR reads with MiXCR, one row per CDR3 protein. The sample has around 180,000 distinct CDR3 sequences; around 40% are singletons. These data belong to a study of glioma-infiltrating T cells. Findings and caveats of the study: Very few CDR3 sequences were shared between tissue and blood.

The chain recombines TRBV11-2 with TRBJ2-1; 7 nucleotides match TRBD1. This sequence originates from a human donor with low-grade glioma or glioblastoma, undergoing nonglioma brain surgery, or in good health (not recorded which). Sequencing was performed on glioma tissue, nonneoplastic brain tissue, or PBMCs (not recorded which). The CDR3 DNA reads as TGTGCCAGCAGCCCCAGGGGACAGCAAAACAATGAGCAGTTCTTC. Amino acid sequence: CASSPRGQQNNEQFF.